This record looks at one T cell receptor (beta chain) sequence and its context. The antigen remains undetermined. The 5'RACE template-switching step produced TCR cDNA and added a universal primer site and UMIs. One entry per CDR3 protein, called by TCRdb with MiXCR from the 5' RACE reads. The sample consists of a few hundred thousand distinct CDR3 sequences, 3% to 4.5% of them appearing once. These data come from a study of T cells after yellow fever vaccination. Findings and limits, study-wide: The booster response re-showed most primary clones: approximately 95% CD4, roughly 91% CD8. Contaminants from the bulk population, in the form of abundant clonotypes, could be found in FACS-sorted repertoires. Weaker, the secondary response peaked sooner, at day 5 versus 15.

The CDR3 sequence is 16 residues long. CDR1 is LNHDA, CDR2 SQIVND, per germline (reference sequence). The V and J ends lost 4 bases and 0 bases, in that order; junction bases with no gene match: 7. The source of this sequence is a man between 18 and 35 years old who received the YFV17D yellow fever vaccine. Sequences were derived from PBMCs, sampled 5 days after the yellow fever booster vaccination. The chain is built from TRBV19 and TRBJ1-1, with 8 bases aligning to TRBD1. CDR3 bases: TGTGCCAGTAGTAAAAGACAGGGGATCATGAACACTGAAGCTTTCTTT. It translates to CASSKRQGIMNTEAFF.